This paragraph covers one T cell receptor beta chain sequence. This entry belongs to a study of blood T cell repertoires in COVID-19. Study details: T cells, B-cell-depleted T cells, or PBMCs supplied cDNA or gDNA.

Generated by immunoSEQ multiplex PCR, the TCRdb table keeps only in-frame clones and is missing some. The data contain approximately 250,000 clones, approximately 90% of them singletons. After removal of 4 bases from V and 0 bases from J, the junction contained 3 bases not matched to a gene. This CDR3 contains 16 residues. Germline V gene sequence: CDR1 LNHDA, CDR2 SQIVND (reference sequence). The specimen sequenced was PBMCs or T cells enriched from blood (not recorded which). The rearrangement uses TRBV19 and TRBJ2-6; 7 bases fit TRBD1. This TCR was sampled from a woman aged 40 to 50 with acute COVID-19. Here the CDR3 DNA reads TGTGCCAGTAGTAAGGACAGGACCTCTGGGGCCAACGTCCTGACTTTC. Amino acid sequence: CASSKDRTSGANVLTF.